This T cell receptor beta chain was profiled in a study of PD-1 blockade in classical Hodgkin lymphoma. Every patient had relapsed following autologous stem cell transplantation, and cohorts differed in brentuximab vedotin exposure. With magnetic negative selection, CD4+ T cells were purified from PBMCs that had been thawed. Produced via immunoSEQ multiplex PCR; TCRdb's table is partial and in-frame only. The profile shows about 4,000 clones, 78% of them singletons. General observations from the study: Similar baseline diversity was found in complete responders and newly diagnosed patients.

Germline V lookup: CDR1 SNHLY, CDR2 FYNNEI. The CDR3 loop spans 13 amino acids. The V gene lost 5 bases and the J gene lost 1 base, with 8 bases spanning the gap. A few counts support this clone. Its antigen is not known. The rearrangement joins TRBV2 to TRBJ1-2; D is perhaps TRBD1 (6 bases). The clonotype was recovered from a human donor with classical Hodgkin lymphoma. The source was CD4+ T cells from blood, collected at baseline. The CDR3 DNA is TGTGCCAGCAGTAGGGACATTAACTATGGCTACACCTTC. Translated: CASSRDINYGYTF.